This is a list of T cell receptor beta chains from one sample in a study of cytomegalovirus exposure and HLA in healthy donors. Repertoires were generated with immunoSEQ multiplex PCR, while TCRdb's copy carries only in-frame clones and drops some. Of 100,000 to 150,000 clones listed, roughly 89% are singletons. Sequences were obtained from PBMCs. These TCRs come from a man aged 25 to 40 in good health and CMV-seronegative. CDR3s include the opening cysteine and the closing phenylalanine or tryptophan. Each record gives: D gene, J gene, clone size, V gene, CDR3 protein, CDR3 DNA. D genes are given only for firm matches. Only some rows state a clone size, as once, few, many or a class for expanded clones.

TRBD2 | TRBJ2-7 | . | TRBV27 | CASSSSYGGGLEQYF | TGTGCCAGCAGTTCCTCATATGGGGGGGGACTCGAGCAGTACTTC
. | TRBJ2-2 | . | TRBV6-6 | CACHFGTNTGELFF | TGTGCCTGTCATTTCGGGACGAACACCGGGGAGCTGTTTTTT
TRBD2 | TRBJ2-1 | once | TRBV7-9 | CASSPLAGGYNEQFF | TGTGCCAGCAGCCCCCTAGCGGGGGGCTACAATGAGCAGTTCTTC
. | TRBJ1-4 | . | TRBV6-6 | CASTSRFRDEKLFF | TGTGCCAGCACATCGCGGTTTCGGGATGAAAAACTGTTTTTT
TRBD1 | TRBJ1-2 | . | TRBV5-1 | CASSLGDSGFGGYTF | TGCGCCAGCAGCTTGGGGGACAGTGGATTTGGAGGCTACACCTTC
. | TRBJ1-1 | . | TRBV2 | CASSVRGWASEAFF | TGTGCCAGCAGTGTAAGGGGGTGGGCATCTGAAGCTTTCTTT
TRBD1 | TRBJ1-1 | . | TRBV4-3 | CASSHGTGTTEAFF | TGCGCCAGCAGCCACGGGACAGGGACTACTGAAGCTTTCTTT
TRBD2 | TRBJ2-1 | . | TRBV28 | CASDTSGGGDNEQFF | TGTGCCAGCGATACCTCTGGCGGGGGGGACAATGAGCAGTTCTTC
TRBD2 | TRBJ2-5 | . | TRBV5-1 | CASSLRTSGGARTQYF | TGCGCCAGCAGCCTCCGGACTAGCGGGGGGGCGCGGACCCAGTACTTC
TRBD2 | TRBJ2-7 | . | TRBV6-5 | CASSYSRRGDYEQYF | TGTGCCAGCAGTTACTCGAGGCGGGGGGACTACGAGCAGTACTTC
. | TRBJ1-2 | . | TRBV11-2 | CASSFTGSRGYTF | TGTGCCAGCAGCTTCACAGGGTCGCGAGGCTACACCTTC
TRBD1 | TRBJ1-2 | . | TRBV29-1 | CSVDRGLTPNYGYTF | TGCAGCGTTGACAGGGGGCTTACCCCTAACTATGGCTACACCTTC
TRBD1 | TRBJ2-1 | . | TRBV7-8 | CASSLVTGDSSYNEQFF | TGTGCCAGCAGCTTAGTTACCGGGGACAGCTCCTACAATGAGCAGTTCTTC
. | TRBJ2-7 | . | TRBV5-4 | CASSLTADKIHEQYF | TGTGCCAGCAGCTTGACGGCGGACAAGATCCACGAGCAGTACTTC
. | TRBJ1-2 | . | TRBV18 | CASSPTMGPSNYGYTF | TGTGCCAGCTCACCAACGATGGGGCCTTCTAACTATGGCTACACCTTC
. | TRBJ2-7 | . | TRBV7-6 | CASSLAPRFRLDSYEQYF | TGTGCCAGCAGCTTAGCGCCCCGATTTCGACTGGACTCCTACGAGCAGTACTTC
TRBD2 | TRBJ2-5 | . | TRBV7-9 | CASSLRGTLAGGQETQYF | TGTGCCAGCAGCTTAAGGGGAACGCTAGCGGGGGGCCAAGAGACCCAGTACTTC
. | TRBJ1-6 | . | TRBV5-1 | CASSLVVQGLNSPLHF | TGCGCCAGCAGCTTGGTAGTGCAGGGCCTTAATTCACCCCTCCACTTT
. | TRBJ2-7 | . | TRBV5-1 | CASSLVADFSYEQYF | TGCGCCAGCAGCTTGGTCGCAGATTTCTCCTACGAGCAGTACTTC
. | TRBJ1-3 | . | TRBV28 | CASSYQGSSGNTIYF | TGTGCCAGCAGTTATCAGGGGTCCTCTGGAAACACCATATATTTT
. | TRBJ2-7 | few | TRBV2 | CASISGGRRYEQYF | TGTGCCAGCATCTCAGGGGGGAGGAGGTACGAGCAGTACTTC
TRBD1 | TRBJ2-2 | . | TRBV7-6 | CASRIGQGGTGELFF | TGTGCCAGCAGGATCGGACAGGGGGGGACCGGGGAGCTGTTTTTT
TRBD1 | TRBJ1-4 | . | TRBV7-2 | CASSLRQGAEKLFF | TGTGCCAGCAGCTTAAGACAGGGCGCGGAAAAACTGTTTTTT
TRBD1 | TRBJ1-5 | . | TRBV15 | CATSLDRRTQPQHF | TGTGCCACCAGCTTGGACAGGCGGACTCAGCCCCAGCATTTT
TRBD2 | TRBJ2-7 | . | TRBV4-2 | CASSQDGLAGGYEQYF | TGTGCCAGCAGCCAAGACGGACTAGCGGGGGGCTACGAGCAGTACTTC
. | TRBJ2-5 | . | TRBV29-1 | CSVDRRRGKNQETQYF | TGCAGCGTTGACAGGCGAAGGGGGAAAAATCAAGAGACCCAGTACTTC
. | TRBJ2-6 | . | TRBV19 | CASTARDLALGANVLTF | TGTGCCAGTACCGCGAGGGACTTAGCTCTCGGGGCCAACGTCCTGACTTTC